This entry lists 25 T cell receptor beta chains sequenced from one sample in a study of shared clonotypes between healthy human individuals. This table comes from immunoSEQ multiplex PCR, and its TCRdb copy is limited to in-frame clones, with some not included. The sample carries over 700,000 clones, approximately 77% recorded once. Material: memory CD4+ T cells sorted from blood. Subset denoted: CD45RA-negative fraction. Receptor source: a woman in her twenties or thirties in good health.

V usage is TRBV28 and J usage is TRBJ2-7; a weak D match, TRBD2 (5 bases). V was pared by 8 bases and J by 3 bases, with 20 bases between. Germline CDR1 reads MDHEN; CDR2 reads SYDVKM. There are 15 residues in the CDR3. CDR3 coding DNA: TGTGCCAGCGGACCGGTGGACGGGAAAAGCTACGAGCAGTACTTC. Translating it yields CASGPVDGKSYEQYF.

The V gene is TRBV28, the J gene TRBJ2-1; D gene ambiguous. CDR3 length: 14 residues. Trimming pared 4 bases from V and 2 bases from J, leaving 9 bases between. Germline V lookup: CDR1 MDHEN, CDR2 SYDVKM. The CDR3 nucleotides read TGTGCCAGCAGTTCCACCTCAACCTACAATGAGCAGTTCTTC. It specifies CASSSTSTYNEQFF.

The rearrangement joins TRBV11-2 to TRBJ2-1, with 10 bases identical to TRBD2. The CDR3 consists of 15 residues. The germline V gene encodes CDR1 SGHAT and CDR2 FQNNGV. J lost 8 bases, V lost 2 bases, and 6 bases had no gene match. The CDR3 nucleotides are TGTGCCAGCAGCTTACCTAGCGGGAGTTGGGATGAGCAGTTCTTC. Encoded protein: CASSLPSGSWDEQFF.

The chain joins TRBV19 to TRBJ2-1, with 10 bases fitting TRBD1. Losses at the gene ends were 10 bases for V and 4 bases for J; bases not matched to a gene: 4. Looked up from germline, CDR1 is LNHDA and CDR2 is SQIVND (reference sequence). The CDR3 extends over 13 amino acids. CDR3 DNA sequence: TGTGCCACCTCGGGACAGGGGTACAATGAGCAGTTCTTC. This sequence encodes CATSGQGYNEQFF.

The J gene is TRBJ2-6, the V gene TRBV5-4, with TRBD2 identical over 7 bases. The trim removed 4 bases at V and 2 bases at J, leaving 9 bases unmatched. This CDR3 spans 17 amino acids. Germline-derived CDR1 and CDR2 are SGHNT and YYREEE (reference sequence). The CDR3 region is CASSPGSRGAGANVLTF. The CDR3 coding sequence is TGTGCCAGCAGCCCGGGATCACGGGGGGCTGGGGCCAACGTCCTGACTTTC. Using reference TRBV5-4 and TRBJ2-6 for the parts outside the CDR3, the full variable domain is ETGVTQSPTHLIKTRGQQVTLRCSSQSGHNTVSWYQQALGQGPQFIFQYYREEENGRGNFPPRFSGLQFPNYSSELNVNALELDDSALYLCASSPGSRGAGANVLTFGAGSRLTVL.

V and J are TRBV2 and TRBJ1-2; D is unresolved. CDR1 is SNHLY, CDR2 FYNNEI, per germline. Between the trimmed V and J ends, which lost 1 base and 7 bases, there was a span of 16 bases. The CDR3 loop spans 15 amino acids. The CDR3 region is CASSEVDKASLGYTF. CDR3 bases: TGTGCCAGCAGTGAAGTTGACAAAGCCTCGCTTGGCTACACCTTC.

With respect to this clone: The sample has other DNA sequences that encode this CDR3 too. The V and J genes are TRBV6-5 and TRBJ2-3; no clear D. The CDR3 consists of 12 residues. Germline CDR1 MNHEY, CDR2 SVGAGI. The ends were cut back, 7 bases at V and 0 bases at J, with 5 bases in the middle. CDR3 DNA sequence: TGTGCCAGCACCTCTAGCACAGATACGCAGTATTTT. Translation: CASTSSTDTQYF.

The V gene is TRBV28, the J gene TRBJ2-7; possibly TRBD2 for D (6 bases). V lost 8 bases to trimming and J lost 3 bases, with 14 bases between them. The V gene's germline CDR1 is MDHEN and CDR2 SYDVKM. This CDR3 is built from 13 residues. This CDR3 is CASGNPTSYEQYF. In nucleotides, the CDR3 is TGTGCCAGCGGAAACCCGACTAGCTACGAGCAGTACTTC.

The chain employs TRBV9 and TRBJ2-2, with TRBD2 as a possible D gene (6 bases). Germline V lookup: CDR1 SGDLS, CDR2 YYNGEE. The CDR3 totals 15 residues. V was trimmed by 0 bases and J by 7 bases, leaving 13 bases between them. For the CDR3, the DNA is TGTGCCAGCAGCGTAGTCGGGAGCAAAGGCGGGGAGCTGTTTTTT. This codes for CASSVVGSKGGELFF.

There are many counts of this clone. The rearrangement links TRBV5-1 to TRBJ2-4, with TRBD1 identical over 9 bases. Germline-derived CDR1 and CDR2 are SGHRS and YFSETQ. Trimming at V came to 0 bases and at J to 5 bases, leaving 3 bases not matched to a gene. CDR3 length: 15 residues. The CDR3 DNA reads as TGCGCCAGCAGCTTGGGGGACAGGGACCAAAACATTCAGTACTTC. It yields the protein CASSLGDRDQNIQYF.

The chain links TRBV19 to TRBJ2-7, with 9 bases identical to TRBD2. J lost 7 bases, V lost 3 bases, and 10 bases had no gene match. CDR1 and CDR2 from the germline V gene are LNHDA and SQIVND (reference sequence). This CDR3 is built from 15 residues. The CDR3 loop reads CASSIWPSGTREQYF. The CDR3 DNA is TGTGCCAGTAGTATTTGGCCTAGCGGGACTCGAGAGCAGTACTTC.

The rearrangement links TRBV5-1 to TRBJ1-5; D is unclear. The CDR3 length is 11 residues. CDR1 and CDR2 from the germline V gene are SGHRS and YFSETQ. V shed 8 bases and J shed 10 bases, with 13 bases lying between them. This chain's CDR3 is CASPERPPQHF. CDR3 nucleotides: TGCGCCAGTCCTGAGAGGCCCCCCCAGCATTTT.

Regarding this clone: Other nucleotide sequences from this sample produce the same CDR3. V usage is TRBV5-1 and J usage is TRBJ2-7; D is unclear. V lost 1 base and J lost 1, with 15 bases in between. The CDR3 sequence is 16 residues long. Per the germline V gene, CDR1 is SGHRS and CDR2 is YFSETQ. CDR3 region: CASSLSFGGPSYEQYF. In nucleotides, the CDR3 is TGCGCCAGCAGCTTGTCTTTCGGCGGCCCATCCTACGAGCAGTACTTC.

This rearrangement joins TRBV28 to TRBJ2-7, with 9 nucleotides matching TRBD2. With 5 bases clipped from V and 0 bases from J, the junction kept 5 bases outside the gene matches. From germline, CDR1 is MDHEN and CDR2 SYDVKM. This CDR3 has 15 amino acids. This chain's CDR3 is CASSGASGNSYEQYF. In DNA form, the CDR3 reads TGTGCCAGCAGTGGGGCTAGCGGGAACTCCTACGAGCAGTACTTC.

This sequence joins TRBV6-1 and TRBJ2-7; D gene unclear. From germline, CDR1 is MNHNS and CDR2 SASEGT. Trimming shortened V by 1 base and J by 2 bases, and 15 bases separated the two germline ends. The CDR3 has 16 amino acids. CDR3: CASSEEGSWLTYEQYF. The DNA of the CDR3 is TGTGCCAGCAGTGAAGAGGGCAGTTGGTTAACCTACGAGCAGTACTTC.

The chain combines TRBV19 with TRBJ1-4, with D unclear. V was pared by 3 bases and J by 0 bases, with 8 bases between. This CDR3 has 15 residues. CDR1 LNHDA and CDR2 SQIVND come from the germline V gene (reference sequence). The CDR3 loop is CASSIKMTTNEKLFF. Here the CDR3 DNA reads TGTGCCAGTAGTATTAAGATGACAACTAATGAAAAACTGTTTTTT. Drawing the rest from reference TRBV19 and TRBJ1-4, the complete variable domain is DGGITQSPKYLFRKEGQNVTLSCEQNLNHDAMYWYRQDPGQGLRLIYYSQIVNDFQKGDIAEGYSVSREKKESFPLTVTSAQKNPTAFYLCASSIKMTTNEKLFFGSGTQLSVL.

The chain has TRBV28 and TRBJ1-1; D gene uncertain. Germline values: CDR1 MDHEN, CDR2 SYDVKM. Trimming cost V 1 base and J 9 bases, with 15 bases left between them. The CDR3 has 14 amino acids. The CDR3 DNA reads TGTGCCAGCAGTTTATCGGACGGGCGGCGGAAAGCTTTCTTT. It yields the protein CASSLSDGRRKAFF.

The V gene is TRBV5-6, the J gene TRBJ1-3, with D possibly matching TRBD1 (6 bases). V gave up 3 bases and J gave up 2 bases, with 9 bases separating them. The CDR3 extends over 14 amino acids. Per germline, CDR1 SGHDT and CDR2 YYEEEE. CDR3 in amino acids: CASSWNRAGNTIYF. CDR3 nucleotides: TGTGCCAGCAGCTGGAACAGGGCTGGAAACACCATATATTTT. The entire variable domain, with the rest obtained from reference TRBV5-6 and TRBJ1-3, is as follows: DAGVTQSPTHLIKTRGQQVTLRCSPKSGHDTVSWYQQALGQGPQFIFQYYEEEERQRGNFPDRFSGHQFPNYSSELNVNALLLGDSALYLCASSWNRAGNTIYFGEGSWLTVV.

J is TRBJ2-7 and V is TRBV7-2, with a possible D match to TRBD2 (6 bases). This CDR3 has 14 residues. The germline gives CDR1 SGHTA, CDR2 FQGNSA. The V end was cut by 3 bases, the J end by 0 bases, with 9 bases between. For the CDR3, the DNA is TGTGCCAGCAGCTTTGGCGGGATCTCCTACGAGCAGTACTTC. Translation: CASSFGGISYEQYF.

CDR3 DNA sequence: TGCGCCAGCAGCTTGGATCGGGGGAGTGCCGGGGAGCTGTTTTTT. Translation: CASSLDRGSAGELFF. This chain uses TRBV5-1 with TRBJ2-2, with D possibly TRBD2 on 6 matching bases. The V gene's germline CDR1 is SGHRS and CDR2 YFSETQ. The length of the CDR3 is 15 residues. The V gene lost 0 bases and the J gene lost 6 bases, with 12 bases spanning the gap.

The chain is built from TRBV6-6 and TRBJ2-1, with TRBD1 as a possible D gene (6 bases). This CDR3 spans 15 amino acids. Germline CDR1 MNHNY, CDR2 SVGAGI (reference sequence). Trimming pared 0 bases from V and 3 bases from J, leaving 9 bases between. CDR3 protein: CASSYSDRIYNEQFF. CDR3 coding DNA: TGTGCCAGCAGTTACTCCGACAGGATCTACAATGAGCAGTTCTTC.

This chain links TRBV7-6 with TRBJ2-1, with TRBD2 matching 7 bases. The CDR3 is 18 residues long. Germline lookup yields CDR1 SGHVS and CDR2 FNYEAQ. Trimming took 1 base from V and 3 from J; bases not matched to a gene: 12. The CDR3 loop is CASSLVGGGTKIYNEQFF. DNA for the CDR3: TGTGCCAGCAGCTTAGTGGGTGGAGGGACTAAGATCTACAATGAGCAGTTCTTC.

This clone was observed a few times. V usage is TRBV7-9 and J usage is TRBJ2-1, with 10 bases matching TRBD2. Germline loops: CDR1 SEHNR, CDR2 FQNEAQ (reference sequence). With 5 bases clipped from V and 5 bases from J, the junction kept 6 bases outside the gene matches. This CDR3 spans 15 amino acids. CDR3 sequence reads: CASSPSGRVNNEQFF. CDR3 nucleotide sequence: TGTGCCAGCAGCCCCAGCGGGAGGGTAAACAATGAGCAGTTCTTC.

V is TRBV25-1 and J is TRBJ2-3; possibly TRBD1 for D (6 bases). The CDR3 is made up of 17 amino acids. With 5 bases removed from V and 0 bases from J, the gap between germline ends came to 18 bases. Germline values: CDR1 MGHDK, CDR2 SYGVNS. DNA of the CDR3: TGTGCCAGCAGTACCCCCCGGACAGCCCCTAGCACAGATACGCAGTATTTT. Translating it yields CASSTPRTAPSTDTQYF.

The table lists this clone with a few counts. The V call is TRBV5-1, the J call TRBJ2-2; D is undetermined. V was pared by 2 bases and J by 6 bases, with 14 bases between. CDR3 length: 15 amino acids. From germline, CDR1 is SGHRS and CDR2 YFSETQ. The CDR3 DNA reads TGCGCCAGCAGCTTTTCGGCAGGACCTGCCGGGGAGCTGTTTTTT. This gives the protein CASSFSAGPAGELFF.